Following are 23 T cell receptor beta chains from one sample sequenced in a study of blood T cell repertoires in COVID-19. The assay was immunoSEQ multiplex PCR, and TCRdb's table has in-frame clones only and misses some. Of roughly 250,000 clones in the sample, around 85% were seen once. Sequencing was performed on PBMCs or T cells enriched from blood (not recorded which). Receptor source: a middle-aged woman with acute COVID-19.

This CDR3 is CATSSGTSQETQYF. CDR3 nucleotide sequence: TGTGCCACCAGTTCCGGGACTAGCCAAGAGACCCAGTACTTC. This sequence joins TRBV24-1 and TRBJ2-5; 8 nucleotides agree with TRBD2. The CDR3 is made up of 14 amino acids. Looked up from germline, CDR1 is KGHDR and CDR2 is SFDVKD. The J segment lost 1 base and the V segment lost 6 bases, leaving 3 bases of the junction unmatched.

The chain employs TRBV7-6 and TRBJ1-1, with D unclear. Germline V gene lookup returns CDR1 SGHVS and CDR2 FNYEAQ. The CDR3 totals 13 residues. V was shortened by 5 bases and J by 1 base, with 8 bases between the two germline ends. The CDR3 DNA sequence: TGTGCCAGCAGCATACACGAGAACACTGAAGCTTTCTTT. It encodes CASSIHENTEAFF.

This clone was counted a few times. V is TRBV21-1 and J is TRBJ2-7; TRBD1, the table's D call, was not compared with the DNA. TRBV21-1 is given as a pseudogene. CDR3 length: 17 amino acids. For the CDR3, the DNA is TGTGCCAGCAGCAACCGGGACAGGGGGCGCGTTATCTACGAGCAGTACTTC. It yields the protein CASSNRDRGRVIYEQYF.

The chain links TRBV5-4 to TRBJ2-1; D call uncertain. Deletions cut 3 bases from V and 0 bases from J, with 10 bases between. The CDR3 sequence is 15 residues long. Germline values: CDR1 SGHNT, CDR2 YYREEE (reference sequence). The CDR3 sequence: CASSSNSNSYNEQFF. Written as DNA, the CDR3 is TGTGCCAGCAGCTCCAACTCCAACTCCTACAATGAGCAGTTCTTC.

This chain links TRBV6-5 with TRBJ2-7; D might be TRBD2 (6 bases). This CDR3 is 13 amino acids long. V was trimmed by 6 bases and J by 5 bases, leaving 14 bases between them. Germline V gives CDR1 MNHEY, CDR2 SVGAGI. Written as DNA, the CDR3 is TGTGCCAGCAGGGGGTGGAGCGGGCACGAGCAGTACTTC. Its translation is CASRGWSGHEQYF.

This clone was recorded only once. The rearrangement uses TRBV3-1 (or the pseudogene TRBV3-2) and TRBJ2-3; possible D gene TRBD2, 5 bases. The CDR3 consists of 17 residues. Trimming removed 4 bases from V and 2 bases from J, with 19 bases in between. Germline lookup yields CDR1 LGHDT and CDR2 YNNKEL (reference sequence). This CDR3 reads CASSPRGGGFYTDTQYF. The CDR3 DNA reads TGTGCCAGCAGCCCCCGCGGAGGAGGCTTTTACACAGATACGCAGTATTTT.

J is TRBJ1-6 and V is TRBV7-6, with 7 bases lining up with TRBD1. The V gene end was trimmed by 8 bases and the J gene end by 7 bases; junction bases not matched to a gene: 5. Germline lookup yields CDR1 SGHVS and CDR2 FNYEAQ. This CDR3 comprises 13 residues. As DNA, the CDR3 is TGTGCCAGCGGTGGCAGGGGGAATTCACCCCTCCACTTT. It specifies CASGGRGNSPLHF.

This sequence joins TRBV10-2 and TRBJ2-3, with D uncertain. Germline V gene sequence: CDR1 WSHSY, CDR2 SAAADI. CDR3 length: 14 amino acids. The germline V and J ends were trimmed by 4 bases and 6 bases, with 14 bases remaining between them. In DNA form, the CDR3 reads TGCGCCAGCAGTGTGTCTCCCGTGGGCGATACGCAGTATTTT. Amino acid sequence: CASSVSPVGDTQYF.

The chain carries TRBV4-1 and TRBJ2-7, with TRBD2 matching 9 bases. The V gene end was trimmed by 3 bases and the J gene end by 0 bases; junction bases not matched to a gene: 9. From germline, CDR1 is MGHRA and CDR2 YSYEKL. This CDR3 comprises 17 residues. CDR3 amino acids: CASSHDPSGRSSYEQYF. The CDR3 DNA reads TGCGCCAGCAGCCATGATCCGAGCGGGAGGAGCTCCTACGAGCAGTACTTC.

The CDR3 DNA reads as TGTGCCAGCAGCCCCCGGGCAGGGTTCGAGAACACTGAAGCTTTCTTT. Translated, it gives CASSPRAGFENTEAFF. V is TRBV9 and J is TRBJ1-1; tentatively, D is TRBD1 (5 bases). Trimming shortened V by 4 bases and J by 1 base, and 17 bases separated the two germline ends. The CDR3 spans 16 residues. The V gene's germline CDR1 is SGDLS and CDR2 YYNGEE.

This chain uses TRBV7-9 with TRBJ1-2; 8 nucleotides match TRBD1. Germline V CDR1 and CDR2: SEHNR, FQNEAQ (reference sequence). V trimming: 5 bases; J trimming: 8 bases; junction bases outside the gene matches: 10. The CDR3 extends over 14 amino acids. The CDR3 DNA reads as TGTGCCAGCAGCCTCGGGGCAGGGGGCGAGGGCTACACCTTC. Residues: CASSLGAGGEGYTF. Together with reference TRBV7-9 and TRBJ1-2, the CDR3 gives the full variable domain: DTGVSQNPRHKITKRGQNVTFRCDPISEHNRLYWYRQTLGQGPEFLTYFQNEAQLEKSRLLSDRFSAERPKGSFSTLEIQRTEQGDSAMYLCASSLGAGGEGYTFGSGTRLTVV.

The chain has TRBV27 and TRBJ2-1, with 12 positions matching TRBD2. The junction had 3 bases not matched to a gene; V was cut back by 5 bases and J by 4 bases. CDR3 size: 15 residues. Germline V gives CDR1 MNHEY, CDR2 SMNVEV (reference sequence). DNA for the CDR3: TGTGCCAGCAGTGCCGGACTAGCGGGATACAATGAGCAGTTCTTC. It yields the protein CASSAGLAGYNEQFF.

The V and J genes are TRBV3-1 (or the pseudogene TRBV3-2) and TRBJ2-7, with 9 bases matching TRBD2. Trimming took 1 base from V and 0 from J; bases not matched to a gene: 4. The CDR3 extends over 16 amino acids. Germline V gene data show CDR1 as LGHDT and CDR2 as YNNKEL (reference sequence). Here the CDR3 reads CASSQVRTSVSYEQYF. CDR3 nucleotide sequence: TGTGCCAGCAGCCAAGTGAGGACTAGCGTCTCCTACGAGCAGTACTTC.

The chain carries TRBV5-1 and TRBJ1-3; no definite D call. The germline gives CDR1 SGHRS, CDR2 YFSETQ. The CDR3 is made up of 13 amino acids. Trimming took 0 bases from V and 4 from J, leaving 5 bases between them. The CDR3 loop is CASSLVRGNTIYF. The CDR3 DNA reads TGCGCCAGCAGCTTGGTCAGGGGAAACACCATATATTTT. Full variable domain (missing parts from reference TRBV5-1 and TRBJ1-3): KAGVTQTPRYLIKTRGQQVTLSCSPISGHRSVSWYQQTPGQGLQFLFEYFSETQRNKGNFPGRFSGRQFSNSRSEMNVSTLELGDSALYLCASSLVRGNTIYFGEGSWLTVV.

The V gene is TRBV13, the J gene TRBJ1-1, with no clear D. The germline CDR1 and CDR2 sequences are PRHDT and FYEKMQ (reference sequence). The CDR3 runs to 13 residues. V shed 5 bases and J shed 2 bases, with 9 bases lying between them. The CDR3 loop is CASSRDRNTEAFF. The CDR3 nucleotides are TGTGCCAGCAGCCGAGATCGAAACACTGAAGCTTTCTTT.

J is TRBJ2-5 and V is TRBV18, with D possibly matching TRBD1 (5 bases). Germline assignment: CDR1 KGHSH and CDR2 LQKENI. V was cut by 3 bases and J by 5 bases, with 19 bases left in between. This CDR3 is built from 16 residues. The CDR3 DNA reads TGTGCCAGCTCACCTGTTTCGACAGAAAACCTGGAGACCCAGTACTTC. Its translation: CASSPVSTENLETQYF.

The chain is built from TRBV5-1 and TRBJ1-1, with 11 bases identical to TRBD1. The CDR3 is 14 amino acids. From germline, CDR1 is SGHRS and CDR2 YFSETQ. Trimming cost V 4 bases and J 2 bases; bases outside gene matches: 1. The CDR3 loop reads CASSRTGGNTEAFF. In nucleotides, the CDR3 is TGCGCCAGCAGCAGGACAGGGGGCAACACTGAAGCTTTCTTT.

This rearrangement joins TRBV5-1 to TRBJ2-3; D gene uncertain. Per germline, CDR1 SGHRS and CDR2 YFSETQ. The CDR3 loop spans 14 amino acids. Deletions cut 0 bases from V and 3 bases from J, with 8 bases between. The CDR3 protein is CASSLVSLTDTQYF. CDR3 DNA sequence: TGCGCCAGCAGCTTGGTCAGTTTAACAGATACGCAGTATTTT.

V gene TRBV5-5 combines with J gene TRBJ1-3, with D tentatively TRBD1 (6 bases). This CDR3 spans 14 amino acids. The V and J ends lost 5 bases and 1 base respectively, with 10 bases between them. Germline V gene data show CDR1 as SGHKS and CDR2 as YYEKEE (reference sequence). The CDR3 region is CASSQTGSGNTIYF. CDR3 DNA: TGTGCCAGCAGTCAAACAGGGTCTGGAAACACCATATATTTT.

The chain combines TRBV9 with TRBJ2-7; TRBD1 matches at 7 bases. Germline lookup yields CDR1 SGDLS and CDR2 YYNGEE. Unmatched junction bases numbered 6, after V lost 3 bases and J lost 0 bases. This CDR3 has 15 residues. The CDR3, as DNA: TGTGCCAGCAGCGAAGACAGGGCGGGCTCCTACGAGCAGTACTTC. This sequence encodes CASSEDRAGSYEQYF.

The gene calls are TRBV3-1 (or the pseudogene TRBV3-2) and TRBJ2-5, with 9 bases identical to TRBD1. Germline V gene sequence: CDR1 LGHDT, CDR2 YNNKEL (reference sequence). J gave up 5 bases and V 4 bases, and 11 bases lay outside the gene matches. CDR3 size: 16 residues. The CDR3 is CASSRRVPGQGETQYF. CDR3 coding DNA: TGTGCCAGCAGCCGCCGAGTCCCGGGACAGGGTGAGACCCAGTACTTC.

V gene TRBV12-1 combines with J gene TRBJ1-3. TRBV12-1 is termed a pseudogene. This CDR3 comprises 16 residues. The CDR3 reads CASSFVAGVSGNTIYF. The CDR3 nucleotides are TGTGCCAGCAGCTTTGTTGCCGGGGTATCGGGAAACACCATATATTTT.

The chain combines TRBV3-1 (or the pseudogene TRBV3-2) with TRBJ2-1, with 13 positions matching TRBD2. CDR1 and CDR2 from the germline V gene are LGHDT and YNNKEL (reference sequence). This CDR3 is built from 15 residues. V shed 4 bases, J shed 7 bases, and the junction held 4 bases outside the gene matches. The CDR3 region has the DNA TGTGCCAGCAGCCGACTAGCGGGAGGAGAGAATGAGCAGTTCTTC. Encoded protein: CASSRLAGGENEQFF.